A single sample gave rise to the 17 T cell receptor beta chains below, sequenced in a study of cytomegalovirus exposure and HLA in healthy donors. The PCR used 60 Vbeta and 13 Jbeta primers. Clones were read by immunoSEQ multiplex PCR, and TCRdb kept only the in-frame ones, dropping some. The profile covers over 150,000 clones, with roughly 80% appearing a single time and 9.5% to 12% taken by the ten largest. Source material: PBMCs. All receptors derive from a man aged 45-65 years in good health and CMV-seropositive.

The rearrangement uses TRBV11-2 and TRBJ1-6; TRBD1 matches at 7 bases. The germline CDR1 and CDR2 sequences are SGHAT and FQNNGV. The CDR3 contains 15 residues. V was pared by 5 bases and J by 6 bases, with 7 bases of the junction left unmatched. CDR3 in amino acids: CASSHATGVNSPLHF. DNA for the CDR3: TGTGCCAGCAGCCATGCAACAGGGGTTAATTCACCCCTCCACTTT.

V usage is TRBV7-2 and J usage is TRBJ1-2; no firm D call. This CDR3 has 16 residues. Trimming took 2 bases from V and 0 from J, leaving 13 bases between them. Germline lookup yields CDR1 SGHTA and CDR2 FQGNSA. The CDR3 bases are TGTGCCAGCAGCTTAAGAGGGCGAGCGCCTAACTATGGCTACACCTTC. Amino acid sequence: CASSLRGRAPNYGYTF.

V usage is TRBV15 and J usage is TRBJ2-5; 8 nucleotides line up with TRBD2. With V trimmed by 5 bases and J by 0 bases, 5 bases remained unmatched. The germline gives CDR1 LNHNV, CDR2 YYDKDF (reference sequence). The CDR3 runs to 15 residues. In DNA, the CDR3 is TGTGCCACCAGCCCGTATAGCGGGGACCAAGAGACCCAGTACTTC. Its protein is CATSPYSGDQETQYF.

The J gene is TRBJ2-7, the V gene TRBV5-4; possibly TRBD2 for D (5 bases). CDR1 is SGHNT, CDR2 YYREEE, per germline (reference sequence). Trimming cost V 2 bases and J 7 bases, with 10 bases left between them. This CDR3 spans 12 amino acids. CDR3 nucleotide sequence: TGTGCCAGCAGCTTAAACACGGGGGAGCAGTACTTC. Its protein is CASSLNTGEQYF.

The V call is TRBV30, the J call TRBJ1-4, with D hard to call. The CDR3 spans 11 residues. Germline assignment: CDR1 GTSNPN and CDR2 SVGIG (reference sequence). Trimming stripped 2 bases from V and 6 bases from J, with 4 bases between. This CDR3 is CAWSPDEKLFF. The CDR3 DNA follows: TGTGCCTGGAGTCCCGATGAAAAACTGTTTTTT.

CDR3 region: CASSIGGGGQPQHF. DNA of the CDR3: TGTGCCAGTAGTATAGGAGGGGGTGGTCAGCCCCAGCATTTT. The J gene is TRBJ1-5, the V gene TRBV19; D might be TRBD1 (6 bases). The CDR3 contains 14 residues. Germline V gene data show CDR1 as LNHDA and CDR2 as SQIVND (reference sequence). V lost 1 base and J 6 bases, leaving 10 bases between the germline ends. The full variable domain, with the rest looked up from reference TRBV19 and TRBJ1-5, is DGGITQSPKYLFRKEGQNVTLSCEQNLNHDAMYWYRQDPGQGLRLIYYSQIVNDFQKGDIAEGYSVSREKKESFPLTVTSAQKNPTAFYLCASSIGGGGQPQHFGDGTRLSIL.

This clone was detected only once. The chain's CDR3 is CATGDPNQPQHF. The CDR3 DNA follows: TGTGCCACCGGGGATCCTAATCAGCCCCAGCATTTT. The chain is built from TRBV10-3 and TRBJ1-5; the D is unclear. The V gene lost 10 bases and the J gene lost 4 bases, with 11 bases spanning the gap. CDR3 length: 12 amino acids. Looked up from germline, CDR1 is ENHRY and CDR2 is SYGVKD.

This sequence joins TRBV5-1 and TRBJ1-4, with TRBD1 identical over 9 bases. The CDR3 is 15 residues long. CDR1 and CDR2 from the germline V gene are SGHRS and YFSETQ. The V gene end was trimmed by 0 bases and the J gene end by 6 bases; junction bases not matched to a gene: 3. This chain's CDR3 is CASSLAGTGYEKLFF. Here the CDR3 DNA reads TGCGCCAGCAGCTTGGCCGGGACAGGGTATGAAAAACTGTTTTTT.

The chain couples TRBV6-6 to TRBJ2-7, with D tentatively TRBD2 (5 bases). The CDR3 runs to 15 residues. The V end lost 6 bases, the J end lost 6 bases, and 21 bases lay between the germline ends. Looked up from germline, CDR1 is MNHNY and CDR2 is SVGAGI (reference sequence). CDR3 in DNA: TGTGCCAGCAGACCCCTTCTAGCAGCCCTGTCCGAGCAGTACTTC. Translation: CASRPLLAALSEQYF.

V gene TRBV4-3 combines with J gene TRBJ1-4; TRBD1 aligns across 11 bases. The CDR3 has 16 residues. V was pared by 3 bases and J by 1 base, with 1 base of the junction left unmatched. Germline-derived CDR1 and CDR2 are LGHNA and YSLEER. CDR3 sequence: CASSHGTGGTNEKLFF. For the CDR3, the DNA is TGCGCCAGCAGCCACGGGACAGGGGGAACTAATGAAAAACTGTTTTTT.

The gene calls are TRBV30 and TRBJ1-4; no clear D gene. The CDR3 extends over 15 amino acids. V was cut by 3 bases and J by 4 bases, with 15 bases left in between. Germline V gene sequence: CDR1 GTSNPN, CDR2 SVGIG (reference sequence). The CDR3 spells CAWSPDEAGNEKLFF. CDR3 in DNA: TGTGCCTGGAGCCCCGATGAAGCTGGTAATGAAAAACTGTTTTTT. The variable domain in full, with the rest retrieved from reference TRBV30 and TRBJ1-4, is SQTIHQWPATLVQPVGSPLSLECTVEGTSNPNLYWYRQAAGRGLQLLFYSVGIGQISSEVPQNLSASRPQDRQFILSSKKLLLSDSGFYLCAWSPDEAGNEKLFFGSGTQLSVL.

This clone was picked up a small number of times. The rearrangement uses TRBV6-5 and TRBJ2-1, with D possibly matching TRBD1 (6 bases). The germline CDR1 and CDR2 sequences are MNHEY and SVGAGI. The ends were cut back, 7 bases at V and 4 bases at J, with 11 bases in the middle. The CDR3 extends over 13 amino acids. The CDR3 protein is CASKRQEYNEQFF. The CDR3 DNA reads TGTGCCAGCAAGAGACAGGAGTACAATGAGCAGTTCTTC.

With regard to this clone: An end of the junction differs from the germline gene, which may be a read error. CDR3 loop: CASSLGGAAKNIRYF. DNA for the CDR3: TGTGCCAGCAGTTTGGGGGGGGCGGCCAAAAACATTCGGTACTTC. The chain links TRBV28 to TRBJ2-4, with TRBD2 as a possible D gene (7 bases). Germline values: CDR1 MDHEN, CDR2 SYDVKM. The CDR3 covers 15 residues.

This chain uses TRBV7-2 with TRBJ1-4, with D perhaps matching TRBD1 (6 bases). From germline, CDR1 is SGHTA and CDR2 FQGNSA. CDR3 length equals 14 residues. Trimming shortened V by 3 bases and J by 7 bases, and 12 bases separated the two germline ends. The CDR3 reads CASSFGQQSEKLFF. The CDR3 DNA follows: TGTGCCAGCAGCTTTGGACAGCAAAGTGAAAAACTGTTTTTT. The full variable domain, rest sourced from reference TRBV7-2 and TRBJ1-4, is GAGVSQSPSNKVTEKGKDVELRCDPISGHTALYWYRQSLGQGLEFLIYFQGNSAPDKSGLPSDRFSAERTGGSVSTLTIQRTQQEDSAVYLCASSFGQQSEKLFFGSGTQLSVL.

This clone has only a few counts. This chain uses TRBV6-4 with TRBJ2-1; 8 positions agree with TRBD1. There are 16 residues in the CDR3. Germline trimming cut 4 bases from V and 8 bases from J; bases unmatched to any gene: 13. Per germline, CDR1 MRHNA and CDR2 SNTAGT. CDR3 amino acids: CASSVQGARFLHEQFF. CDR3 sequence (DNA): TGTGCCAGCAGTGTTCAGGGGGCCCGATTTCTACATGAGCAGTTCTTC.

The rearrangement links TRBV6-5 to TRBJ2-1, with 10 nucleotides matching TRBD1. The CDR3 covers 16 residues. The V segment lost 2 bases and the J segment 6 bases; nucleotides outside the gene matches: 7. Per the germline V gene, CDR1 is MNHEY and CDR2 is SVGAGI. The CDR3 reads CASSYTRQGARNEQFF. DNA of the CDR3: TGTGCCAGCAGTTACACCCGACAGGGGGCACGCAATGAGCAGTTCTTC.

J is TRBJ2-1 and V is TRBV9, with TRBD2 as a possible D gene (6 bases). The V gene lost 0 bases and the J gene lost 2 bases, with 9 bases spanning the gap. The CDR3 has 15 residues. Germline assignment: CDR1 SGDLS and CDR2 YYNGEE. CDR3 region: CASSVEGGTYNEQFF. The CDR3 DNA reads TGTGCCAGCAGCGTAGAGGGCGGGACCTACAATGAGCAGTTCTTC. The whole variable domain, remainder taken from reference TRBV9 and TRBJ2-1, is DSGVTQTPKHLITATGQRVTLRCSPRSGDLSVYWYQQSLDQGLQFLIQYYNGEERAKGNILERFSAQQFPDLHSELNLSSLELGDSALYFCASSVEGGTYNEQFFGPGTRLTVL.